This TCR beta chain stems from a study of T cells after posttransplantation cyclophosphamide. Cyclophosphamide on days +3 and +4 followed busulfan-fludarabine conditioning and a marrow graft. Sequenced by immunoSEQ multiplex PCR; TCRdb stores in-frame clones only, minus some. The table lists roughly 20,000 clones, around 68% of them singletons. In the case of this clone: Its antigen is not identified.

The CDR3 covers 14 residues. Germline CDR1 SGDLS, CDR2 YYNGEE. V lost 4 bases, J lost 0 bases, and 7 bases lay in between. Study conclusions and caveats: Blood and skin or GI T cell repertoires showed limited TRB overlap. TRB clonality was highly associated with recipient CMV seropositivity and reactivation.

The V and J genes are TRBV9 and TRBJ1-4, with D maybe TRBD1 (6 bases). This receptor was taken from a male patient between 25 and 39 years old who received an allogeneic stem cell transplant from a related donor, was CMV-positive, and had acute GVHD only. These T cells may partly come from the graft donor. The sequencing here drew on PBMCs, taken after an allogeneic stem cell transplant with post-transplant cyclophosphamide. CDR3 loop: CASSRDTTNEKLFF. The CDR3 DNA is TGTGCCAGCAGCCGGGACACAACTAATGAAAAACTGTTTTTT. Together with reference TRBV9 and TRBJ1-4, the CDR3 gives the full variable domain: DSGVTQTPKHLITATGQRVTLRCSPRSGDLSVYWYQQSLDQGLQFLIQYYNGEERAKGNILERFSAQQFPDLHSELNLSSLELGDSALYFCASSRDTTNEKLFFGSGTQLSVL.